The sequence of this TCR beta chain was determined in a study of blood T cells in healthy people across ages. Study-level findings and limits: The authors considered diversity estimates from one million T cells to be underestimates.

Primers used in a second PCR of roughly 6 to 12 cycles were a sample-barcoded 5' primer and a J-beta primer mix. TCRdb re-derived calls from the 5' RACE reads in MiXCR, one entry per CDR3 protein. This sample has about 830,000 distinct CDR3 sequences; approximately 67% occur once, and the top ten carry about a quarter. V gave up 4 bases and J gave up 3 bases; unmatched junction bases: 5. The CDR3 is 15 residues long. Germline CDR1 reads SGHDT; CDR2 reads YYEEEE. A minimum of 6 micrograms of total RNA was extracted per sample. This clonotype was recorded a few times. Antigen unknown. This clonotype originated in a man aged 30 to 45 in good health. V gene TRBV5-6 combines with J gene TRBJ1-2; 11 positions agree with TRBD1. The source material was blood. CDR3 protein: CASSPGTGGHYGYTF. The CDR3 DNA is TGTGCCAGCAGCCCGGGGACAGGGGGGCACTATGGCTACACCTTC.